The clone carrying this T cell receptor (beta chain) was recorded only once. Enrollees, roughly 18 to 89 years old, lived in approximately 25 US areas. Participants were placed into cohorts based on the clinical history they reported. This sample was taken from a study of blood T cell repertoires in COVID-19. The overall study: Samples representing acute and convalescent COVID-19 were sourced from the United States, Italy and Spain. PBMCs, B-cell-depleted T cells, or T cells were the source of the cDNA or gDNA that made up the material.

Using immunoSEQ multiplex PCR, the repertoire was profiled, and TCRdb retains in-frame clones only, with some absent. Found here are about 180,000 clones, 80% to 90% of them singletons; the top ten hold about 2.1%. Sequencing input: PBMCs or T cells enriched from blood (not recorded which). This sequence originates from a woman in her 40s with acute COVID-19.

CDR3 nucleotide sequence: TGTGCCAGCTCCCCAAAGTTACAATACGGTGGGCGCACTTCTAGCACAGATACGCAGTATTTT. Amino acid sequence: CASSPKLQYGGRTSSTDTQYF. This chain joins TRBV18 and TRBJ2-3, with D uncertain. Germline V gene lookup returns CDR1 KGHSH and CDR2 LQKENI. V was clipped by 6 bases and J by 0 bases, with 31 bases between them. The CDR3 spans 21 residues.